The 20 T cell receptor beta chains in this list originate from one sample, sequenced in a study of blood T cell repertoires in COVID-19 (dated by TCRdb to 2020 to 2022). The library was generated by the immunoSEQ multiplex PCR assay. In its TCRdb copy, this immuneACCESS table keeps in-frame sequences only and misses some clones. Where compared with another copy, unresolved V genes explain less than half of these, and the others have no known cause. This sample has 200,000 to 250,000 clones in its table, and roughly 88% of those were observed once. The leading ten clones occupy 6% to 6.5% of the sample. The specimen sequenced was peripheral blood. These TCRs come from a woman aged 30 to 39 with COVID-19, enrolled during active disease.

The CDR3, as DNA: TGTGCCAGCTCACCAAGTGGCAGGGAGGTCTATGGCTACACCTTC. It encodes CASSPSGREVYGYTF. The J gene is TRBJ1-2, the V gene TRBV18, with D perhaps matching TRBD1 (5 bases). The CDR3 is 15 residues long. Germline CDR1 KGHSH, CDR2 LQKENI. Trimming pared 2 bases from V and 4 bases from J, leaving 14 bases between.

The chain has TRBV5-8 and TRBJ2-1; a weak D match, TRBD2 (6 bases). This CDR3 region has 15 residues. Per germline, CDR1 SGHTS and CDR2 YDEGEE. Trimming left V 4 bases short and J 9 bases short, with 20 bases between. CDR3 sequence reads: CASSPRTTPYGEQFF. CDR3 bases: TGTGCCAGCAGCCCCCGGACTACGCCGTATGGTGAGCAGTTCTTC.

The V and J genes are TRBV7-9 and TRBJ2-6, with a tentative D call TRBD1 (5 bases). V shed 5 bases and J shed 4 bases, with 12 bases lying between them. This CDR3 comprises 15 residues. CDR1 and CDR2 (germline): SEHNR, FQNEAQ (reference sequence). The CDR3 nucleotides read TGTGCCAGCAGCCCTGGTCCAGGGGGGGCCAACGTCCTGACTTTC. Amino acid sequence: CASSPGPGGANVLTF.

This chain connects TRBV4-2 to TRBJ2-5; 7 positions agree with TRBD1. This CDR3 comprises 15 residues. Germline V lookup: CDR1 LGHNA, CDR2 YNFKEQ. The J segment lost 5 bases and the V segment lost 4 bases, leaving 10 bases of the junction unmatched. CDR3 protein: CASSLRDSIAETQYF. In DNA form, the CDR3 reads TGTGCCAGCAGCCTAAGGGACAGCATTGCGGAGACCCAGTACTTC.

The V and J genes are TRBV9 and TRBJ1-2; 9 bases are shared with TRBD1. V shed 5 bases and J 8 bases; nucleotides not matched to a gene: 13. CDR3 length equals 15 residues. The germline V gene has CDR1 SGDLS and CDR2 YYNGEE. The CDR3 DNA follows: TGTGCCAGCAGAGCCCCGGGACAGGGCTTCCTAGGCTACACCTTC. It specifies CASRAPGQGFLGYTF.

The CDR3 region has the DNA TGTGCCAGCAGCGTAGAGGGTTGGGGCCGCGAGACCCAGTACTTC. Amino acids: CASSVEGWGRETQYF. The chain uses TRBV9 and TRBJ2-5; weak D call: TRBD1 (5 bases). Germline V gene lookup returns CDR1 SGDLS and CDR2 YYNGEE. V dropped 0 bases and J dropped 5 bases, with 14 bases sitting between them. The CDR3 extends over 15 amino acids.

This chain uses TRBV12-5 with TRBJ1-1; 7 bases map to TRBD1. Looked up from germline, CDR1 is LGHNT and CDR2 is FRNRAP. V lost 6 bases and J lost 8; bases outside the gene matches: 6. The CDR3 is made up of 12 amino acids. The CDR3 here is CASGLTGREAFF. CDR3 sequence (DNA): TGTGCTAGTGGGCTGACAGGGCGGGAAGCTTTCTTT.

The chain couples TRBV29-1 to TRBJ1-1, with 8 bases matching TRBD1. The J segment lost 1 base and the V segment lost 4 bases, leaving 2 bases of the junction unmatched. From germline, CDR1 is SQVTM and CDR2 ANQGSEA. This CDR3 is built from 13 residues. In nucleotides, the CDR3 is TGCAGCGTTGGGACAGGGCGGAACACTGAAGCTTTCTTT. It yields the protein CSVGTGRNTEAFF.

The genes are TRBV9 and TRBJ2-3; the D is unclear. The V gene lost 4 bases and the J gene lost 2 bases, with 26 bases spanning the gap. Germline values: CDR1 SGDLS, CDR2 YYNGEE. The CDR3 loop spans 19 amino acids. CDR3 nucleotide sequence: TGTGCCAGCAGCCAAAAGCCGGCAGGCCGATTCACGTACACAGATACGCAGTATTTT. Amino acids: CASSQKPAGRFTYTDTQYF.

The rearrangement links TRBV15 to TRBJ2-7; D is possibly TRBD1 (5 bases). The CDR3 sequence is 12 residues long. V shed 5 bases and J shed 6 bases, with 11 bases lying between them. Germline-derived CDR1 and CDR2 are LNHNV and YYDKDF (reference sequence). This CDR3 reads CATSARVAEQYF. CDR3 nucleotide sequence: TGTGCCACCAGCGCCAGGGTAGCCGAGCAGTACTTC.

This clone has a single count. This chain connects TRBV7-9 to TRBJ1-1, with TRBD1 matching over 8 bases. CDR1 is SEHNR, CDR2 FQNEAQ, per germline (reference sequence). V trimming: 5 bases; J trimming: 10 bases; junction bases outside the gene matches: 15. The CDR3 runs 15 residues. The CDR3 coding sequence is TGTGCCAGCAGCGTCCCGGGACAGGTAAAAGGTTCAGCTTTCTTT. The encoded protein is CASSVPGQVKGSAFF.

This chain links TRBV4-2 with TRBJ2-4; a possible D gene is TRBD1 (5 bases). The CDR3 is made up of 17 amino acids. Looked up from germline, CDR1 is LGHNA and CDR2 is YNFKEQ. The germline V and J ends were trimmed by 3 bases and 0 bases, with 15 bases remaining between them. Here the CDR3 DNA reads TGTGCCAGCAGCCAGGGGCTTTGGGCACTAGCCAAAAACATTCAGTACTTC. Protein sequence: CASSQGLWALAKNIQYF.

The CDR3 reads CASSQDPGGQLDTDTQYF. The CDR3, as DNA: TGCGCCAGCAGCCAAGATCCAGGGGGGCAGCTAGACACAGATACGCAGTATTTT. This rearrangement joins TRBV4-3 to TRBJ2-3, with D possibly TRBD1 on 7 matching bases. Germline lookup yields CDR1 LGHNA and CDR2 YSLEER. The CDR3 covers 18 residues. Trimming took off 0 bases at V and 2 bases at J, with 18 bases between the two ends.

The chain carries TRBV9 and TRBJ2-1; TRBD1 matches at 9 bases. V gave up 3 bases and J gave up 4 bases; unmatched junction bases: 17. CDR3 length equals 19 residues. Germline CDR1 SGDLS, CDR2 YYNGEE. CDR3 in DNA: TGTGCCAGCAGCGGGCGGGTCCCGGGACAGGGACGGGGGTACAATGAGCAGTTCTTC. Its translation: CASSGRVPGQGRGYNEQFF.

CDR3 sequence reads: CASPGTGSYEQYV. The CDR3 DNA reads as TGTGCCAGCCCCGGGACAGGGTCCTACGAGCAGTACGTC. The chain recombines TRBV3-1 (or the pseudogene TRBV3-2) with TRBJ2-7; 9 bases are shared with TRBD1. Germline values: CDR1 LGHDT, CDR2 YNNKEL (reference sequence). Trimming removed 8 bases from V and 1 base from J; junction bases left unmatched: 3. This CDR3 is built from 13 residues.

This clone was counted once. This rearrangement joins TRBV30 to TRBJ1-1, with TRBD1 identical over 9 bases. The V gene's germline CDR1 is GTSNPN and CDR2 SVGIG (reference sequence). This CDR3 region has 13 residues. With 3 bases clipped from V and 5 bases from J, the junction kept 4 bases outside the gene matches. The CDR3 is CAWRDRGYTEAFF. The CDR3 nucleotides read TGTGCCTGGAGAGACAGGGGGTATACTGAAGCTTTCTTT.

The chain joins TRBV19 to TRBJ1-5; 7 nucleotides match TRBD1. Germline V lookup: CDR1 LNHDA, CDR2 SQIVND (reference sequence). The CDR3 has 14 residues. V lost 4 bases, J lost 3 bases, and 3 bases stayed unmatched. The CDR3 loop reads CASSKTGDNQPQHF. The CDR3 nucleotides are TGTGCCAGTAGTAAAACAGGGGACAATCAGCCCCAGCATTTT.

The rearrangement joins TRBV11-2 to TRBJ2-1; unclear D gene. Trimming shortened V by 2 bases and J by 4 bases, and 3 bases separated the two germline ends. CDR3 length equals 12 residues. Germline V gene data show CDR1 as SGHAT and CDR2 as FQNNGV. The CDR3 DNA reads TGTGCCAGCAGCTTATATTACAATGAGCAGTTCTTC. Protein sequence: CASSLYYNEQFF. Combining the CDR3 with reference TRBV11-2 and TRBJ2-1 gives the whole variable domain EAGVAQSPRYKIIEKRQSVAFWCNPISGHATLYWYQQILGQGPKLLIQFQNNGVVDDSQLPKDRFSAERLKGVDSTLKIQPAKLEDSAVYLCASSLYYNEQFFGPGTRLTVL.

The table lists this clone with a few counts. The CDR3 nucleotides read TGCGCCAGCAGCTTGGGGGGCATCAGGGGTGGACCCGATGGCTACACCTTC. Translation: CASSLGGIRGGPDGYTF. V and J are TRBV5-1 and TRBJ1-2; D perhaps matches TRBD1 (6 bases). CDR3 size: 17 residues. V lost 0 bases to trimming and J lost 6 bases, with 21 bases between them. Germline V lookup: CDR1 SGHRS, CDR2 YFSETQ.

The CDR3 nucleotides are TGTGCCAGCAGCCTCCTGGGGCTAGCGGGGGGGCAAGATACGCAGTATTTT. Translated, it gives CASSLLGLAGGQDTQYF. The chain couples TRBV4-2 to TRBJ2-3, with 12 bases matching TRBD2. Germline lookup yields CDR1 LGHNA and CDR2 YNFKEQ. Trimming took 4 bases from V and 5 from J; bases not matched to a gene: 10. The CDR3 contains 17 residues.